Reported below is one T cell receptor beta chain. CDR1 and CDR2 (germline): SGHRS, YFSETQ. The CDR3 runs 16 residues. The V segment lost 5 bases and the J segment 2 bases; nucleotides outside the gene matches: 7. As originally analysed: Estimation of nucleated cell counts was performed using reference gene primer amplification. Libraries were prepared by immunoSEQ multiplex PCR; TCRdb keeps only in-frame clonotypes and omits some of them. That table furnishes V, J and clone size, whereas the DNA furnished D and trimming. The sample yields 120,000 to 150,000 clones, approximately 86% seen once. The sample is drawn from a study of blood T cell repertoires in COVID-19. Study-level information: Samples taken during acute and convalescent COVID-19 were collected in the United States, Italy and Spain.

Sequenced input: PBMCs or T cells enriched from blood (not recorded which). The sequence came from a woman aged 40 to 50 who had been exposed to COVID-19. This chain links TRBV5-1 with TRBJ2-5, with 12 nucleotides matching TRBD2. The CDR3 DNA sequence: TGCGCCAGCAGGGCGCTAGCGGGAGGGGGACAAGAGACCCAGTACTTC. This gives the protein CASRALAGGGQETQYF.